One and the same sample provided the 10 T cell receptor beta chains below, sequenced in a study of graft-versus-host responses after intestinal transplantation. Their antigens are not known. Clones were sequenced by immunoSEQ multiplex PCR, and TCRdb holds only the in-frame ones, with some missing. This table has under 90,000 clones, around 87% appearing once. Sample: unstimulated CD8+ T cells sorted from spleen or lymph node cells, taken before transplant. The receptors were sampled from a human donor who was the organ donor for an intestinal transplant.

J is TRBJ2-5 and V is TRBV27, with TRBD1 as a possible D gene (5 bases). V lost 7 bases and J lost 1, with 16 bases in between. CDR1 and CDR2 (germline): MNHEY, SMNVEV (reference sequence). There are 15 residues in the CDR3. Here the CDR3 reads CASIIRWGAQETQYF. CDR3 bases: TGTGCCAGCATTATTAGGTGGGGCGCCCAAGAGACCCAGTACTTC.

The V and J genes are TRBV7-2 and TRBJ1-4, with TRBD1 identical over 7 bases. This CDR3 has 17 amino acids. V shed 4 bases, J shed 5 bases, and the junction held 13 bases outside the gene matches. CDR1 and CDR2 from the germline V gene are SGHTA and FQGNSA. CDR3 DNA: TGTGCCAGCAGCTATCTAGCCCGGACAGGTGGGAATGAAAAACTGTTTTTT. Protein product: CASSYLARTGGNEKLFF.

The rearrangement joins TRBV18 to TRBJ2-1; no clear D. Between the trimmed V and J ends, which lost 2 bases and 2 bases, there was a span of 16 bases. Germline V gene lookup returns CDR1 KGHSH and CDR2 LQKENI. The CDR3 is made up of 17 amino acids. The CDR3 protein is CASSPNTAIPTYNEQFF. The CDR3 DNA is TGTGCCAGCTCACCAAACACAGCAATCCCTACCTACAATGAGCAGTTCTTC.

This clone has a single count. The rearrangement joins TRBV6-1 to TRBJ2-7; a possible D gene is TRBD1 (5 bases). The germline V gene has CDR1 MNHNS and CDR2 SASEGT. V lost 1 base, J lost 2 bases, and 6 bases lay in between. This CDR3 has 13 amino acids. The CDR3 sequence: CASSEGRAYEQYV. The CDR3 DNA sequence: TGTGCCAGCAGTGAAGGCAGGGCCTACGAGCAGTACGTC.

The CDR3 here is CATSSPSGYNTNYGYTF. The CDR3 DNA reads TGTGCCACCAGCAGCCCTAGCGGGTACAATACTAACTATGGCTACACCTTC. The V call is TRBV15, the J call TRBJ1-2; no clear D. The CDR3 runs 17 residues. The germline V and J ends were trimmed by 3 bases and 0 bases, with 17 bases remaining between them. In germline, CDR1 is LNHNV, CDR2 YYDKDF (reference sequence).

This chain uses TRBV7-6 with TRBJ2-1; 10 nucleotides agree with TRBD2. The CDR3 totals 17 residues. CDR1 is SGHVS and CDR2 is FNYEAQ in the germline V gene. Trimming took 5 bases from V and 3 from J; bases not matched to a gene: 10. The CDR3 nucleotides read TGTGCCAGCAGCCTAGGGACTAGCGCCCAGGTCTACAATGAGCAGTTCTTC. It translates to CASSLGTSAQVYNEQFF. Drawing the rest from reference TRBV7-6 and TRBJ2-1, the complete variable domain is GAGVSQSPRYKVTKRGQDVALRCDPISGHVSLYWYRQALGQGPEFLTYFNYEAQQDKSGLPNDRFSAERPEGSISTLTIQRTEQRDSAMYRCASSLGTSAQVYNEQFFGPGTRLTVL.

The V gene is TRBV28, the J gene TRBJ2-1; D might be TRBD2 (6 bases). Germline loops: CDR1 MDHEN, CDR2 SYDVKM. With 3 bases removed from V and 8 bases from J, the gap between germline ends came to 17 bases. This CDR3 spans 15 amino acids. This CDR3 reads CASSFWAGSNHEQFF. The CDR3 nucleotides read TGTGCCAGCAGTTTCTGGGCGGGGTCGAATCATGAGCAGTTCTTC.

The chain joins TRBV18 to TRBJ1-5, with D possibly TRBD1 on 5 matching bases. Germline V lookup: CDR1 KGHSH, CDR2 LQKENI. With 3 bases removed from V and 1 base from J, the gap between germline ends came to 7 bases. The CDR3 is 14 amino acids. Here the CDR3 reads CASSPAGSNQPQHF. The CDR3 DNA reads TGTGCCAGCTCACCTGCAGGGAGCAATCAGCCCCAGCATTTT.

This rearrangement joins TRBV2 to TRBJ2-1; D may be TRBD2 (7 bases). V was cut by 7 bases and J by 15 bases, with 10 bases left in between. Germline V gives CDR1 SNHLY, CDR2 FYNNEI. This CDR3 spans 9 amino acids. In nucleotides, the CDR3 is TGTGCCAGCATTCGGGGGGCGTTCTTC. Translated: CASIRGAFF.

This chain uses TRBV4-1 with TRBJ1-6, with 8 positions matching TRBD1. The CDR3 runs to 16 residues. Looked up from germline, CDR1 is MGHRA and CDR2 is YSYEKL. V lost 0 bases to trimming and J lost 5 bases; unmatched junction nucleotides: 3. Here the CDR3 reads CASSQEGTGNNSPLHF. CDR3 DNA: TGCGCCAGCAGCCAAGAGGGGACAGGAAATAATTCACCCCTCCACTTT.